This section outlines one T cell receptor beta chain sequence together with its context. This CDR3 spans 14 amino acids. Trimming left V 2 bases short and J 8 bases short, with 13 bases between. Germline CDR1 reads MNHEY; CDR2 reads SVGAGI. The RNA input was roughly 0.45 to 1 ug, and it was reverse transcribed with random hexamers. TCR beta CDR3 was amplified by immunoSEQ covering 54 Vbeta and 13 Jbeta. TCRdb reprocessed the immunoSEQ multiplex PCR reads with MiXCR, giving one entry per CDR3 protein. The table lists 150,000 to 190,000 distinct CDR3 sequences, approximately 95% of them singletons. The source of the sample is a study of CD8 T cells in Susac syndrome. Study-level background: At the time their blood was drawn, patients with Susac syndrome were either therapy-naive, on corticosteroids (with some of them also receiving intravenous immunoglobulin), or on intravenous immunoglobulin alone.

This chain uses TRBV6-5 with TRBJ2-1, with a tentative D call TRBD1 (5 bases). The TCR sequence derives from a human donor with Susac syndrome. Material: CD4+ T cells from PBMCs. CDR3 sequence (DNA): TGTGCCAGCAGTTACATCGACAGTGGGTATGAGCAGTTCTTC. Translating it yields CASSYIDSGYEQFF.